Below, one TCR beta chain is given with its context. This entry belongs to a study of memory CD4+ T cells and cytomegalovirus serostatus. As for the study in general: Donors were healthy Belgian adults, 9 CMV seropositive and roughly 25 seronegative.

The sort gate was single viable CD3+CD4+CD8-CD45RO+ cells for memory CD4+ T cells. Positive selection with CD4 microbeads enriched total CD4+ T cells. TCRdb's copy holds only in-frame clones and misses some; the assay was immunoSEQ multiplex PCR. Among around 50,000 clones, around four fifths were seen once, and the ten largest hold around 0.99%. Germline lookup yields CDR1 LNHDA and CDR2 SQIVND (reference sequence). V lost 6 bases, J lost 0 bases, and 12 bases lay in between. The CDR3 runs 15 residues. The chain combines TRBV19 with TRBJ1-3, with D uncertain. Sequenced sample: memory CD4+ T cells from blood. This sequence was found in an adult in good health and CMV-seronegative. The CDR3 sequence: CASSRFLASGNTIYF. The CDR3 DNA sequence: TGTGCCAGTAGCAGATTTCTTGCCTCTGGAAACACCATATATTTT.